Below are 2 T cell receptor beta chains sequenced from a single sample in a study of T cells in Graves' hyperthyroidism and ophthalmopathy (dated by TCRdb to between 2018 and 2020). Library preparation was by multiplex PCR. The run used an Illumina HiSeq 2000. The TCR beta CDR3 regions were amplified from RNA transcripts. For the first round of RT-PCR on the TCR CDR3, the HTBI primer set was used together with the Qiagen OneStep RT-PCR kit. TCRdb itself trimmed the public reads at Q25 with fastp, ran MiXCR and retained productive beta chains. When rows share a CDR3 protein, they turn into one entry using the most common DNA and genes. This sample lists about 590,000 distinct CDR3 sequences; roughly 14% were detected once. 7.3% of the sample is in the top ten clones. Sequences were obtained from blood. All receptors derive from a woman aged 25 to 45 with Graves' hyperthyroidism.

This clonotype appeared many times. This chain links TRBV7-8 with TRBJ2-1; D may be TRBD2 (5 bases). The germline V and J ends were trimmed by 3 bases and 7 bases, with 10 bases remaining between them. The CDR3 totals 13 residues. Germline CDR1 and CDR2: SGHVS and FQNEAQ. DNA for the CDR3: TGTGCCAGCAGCTTGGTATGGAGGAATGAGCAGTTCTTC. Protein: CASSLVWRNEQFF.

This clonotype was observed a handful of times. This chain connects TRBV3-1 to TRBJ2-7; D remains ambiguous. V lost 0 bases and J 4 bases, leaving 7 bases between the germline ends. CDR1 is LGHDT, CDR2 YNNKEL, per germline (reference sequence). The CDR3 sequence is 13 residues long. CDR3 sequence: CASSQDPLYEQYF. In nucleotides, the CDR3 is TGTGCCAGCAGCCAAGATCCCTTATACGAGCAGTACTTC.